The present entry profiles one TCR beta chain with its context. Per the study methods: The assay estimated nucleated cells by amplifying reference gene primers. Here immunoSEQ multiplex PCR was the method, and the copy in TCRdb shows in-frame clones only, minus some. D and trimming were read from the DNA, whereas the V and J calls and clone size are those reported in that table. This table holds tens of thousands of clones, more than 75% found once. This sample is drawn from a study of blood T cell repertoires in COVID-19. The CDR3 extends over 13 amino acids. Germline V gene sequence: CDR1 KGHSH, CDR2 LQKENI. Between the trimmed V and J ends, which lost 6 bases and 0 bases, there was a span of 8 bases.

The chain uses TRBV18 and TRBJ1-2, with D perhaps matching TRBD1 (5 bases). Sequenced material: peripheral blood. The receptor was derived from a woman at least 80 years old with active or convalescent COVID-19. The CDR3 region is CASSLTANYGYTF. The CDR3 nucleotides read TGTGCCAGCTCCCTGACAGCTAACTATGGCTACACCTTC.